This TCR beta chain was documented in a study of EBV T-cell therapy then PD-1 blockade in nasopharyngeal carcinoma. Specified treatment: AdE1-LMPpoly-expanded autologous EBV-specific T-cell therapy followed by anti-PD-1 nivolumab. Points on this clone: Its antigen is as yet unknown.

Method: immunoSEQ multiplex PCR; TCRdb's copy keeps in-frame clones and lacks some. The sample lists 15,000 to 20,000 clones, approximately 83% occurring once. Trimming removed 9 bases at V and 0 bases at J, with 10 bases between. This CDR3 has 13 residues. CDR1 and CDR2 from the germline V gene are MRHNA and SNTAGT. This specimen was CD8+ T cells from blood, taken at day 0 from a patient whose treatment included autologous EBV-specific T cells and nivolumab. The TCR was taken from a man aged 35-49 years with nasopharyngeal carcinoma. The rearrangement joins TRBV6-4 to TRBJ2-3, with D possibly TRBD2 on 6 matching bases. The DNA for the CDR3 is TGTGCCAGTTCCCGGGGGAGCACAGATACGCAGTATTTT. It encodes CASSRGSTDTQYF.